These 19 T cell receptor beta chains came from one sample sequenced in a study of T cell responses to AZD1222 COVID-19 vaccine (dated by TCRdb to 2020 to 2023). The time point label here, explained by the study, means: baseline before first vaccination. Preparation of the library involved the immunoSEQ multiplex PCR assay. What TCRdb holds here is the immuneACCESS table cut down to in-frame rearrangements. Part of the clones is not present; checked against another copy, under half of the missing clones reflect an unresolved V gene, and the others are unexplained. In all, the sample holds around 100,000 clones, and about 86% of those were seen once. The ten biggest clones cover less than 20% of the sample. The material was peripheral blood, obtained on day 0 of AZD1222 vaccination. The source of these receptors is an adult in good health.

This chain connects TRBV15 to TRBJ2-1, with 7 bases lining up with TRBD2. In germline, CDR1 is LNHNV, CDR2 YYDKDF (reference sequence). Trimming removed 1 base from V and 7 bases from J; junction bases left unmatched: 4. The CDR3 totals 14 residues. CDR3 nucleotide sequence: TGTGCCACCAGCAGAGTGTCTAGCGGTAATGAGCAGTTCTTC. Amino acids: CATSRVSSGNEQFF.

The chain joins TRBV6-2 or TRBV6-3 to TRBJ2-4, with TRBD1 matching 9 bases. This CDR3 contains 15 residues. Trimming at V came to 4 bases and at J to 9 bases, leaving 10 bases not matched to a gene. CDR1 is MNHEY and CDR2 is SVGEGT in the germline V gene. The CDR3 DNA sequence: TGTGCCAGCAGTTCAGGGGGACAGGGTTACCCCATTCAGTACTTC. This codes for CASSSGGQGYPIQYF.

The chain employs TRBV30 and TRBJ1-1; D ambiguous. V was trimmed by 0 bases and J by 1 base, leaving 9 bases between them. CDR3 length equals 14 residues. The germline gives CDR1 GTSNPN, CDR2 SVGIG (reference sequence). DNA of the CDR3: TGTGCCTGGAGTGTAAGGCGGAGGAACACTGAAGCTTTCTTT. Encoded protein: CAWSVRRRNTEAFF.

For the CDR3, the DNA is TGCGCCAGCAGCTTGGACGGCACAGATACGCAGTATTTT. It encodes CASSLDGTDTQYF. The J gene is TRBJ2-3, the V gene TRBV5-1; D is ambiguous. CDR3 length: 13 residues. The V end was cut by 0 bases, the J end by 1 base, with 3 bases between. CDR1 and CDR2 from the germline V gene are SGHRS and YFSETQ.

V is TRBV9 and J is TRBJ1-2; TRBD1 matches 8 bases. This CDR3 is 17 amino acids long. With 3 bases clipped from V and 4 bases from J, the junction kept 14 bases outside the gene matches. Germline lookup yields CDR1 SGDLS and CDR2 YYNGEE. The chain's CDR3 is CASSGMTDREGVYGYTF. For the CDR3, the DNA is TGTGCCAGCAGCGGCATGACGGACAGGGAGGGAGTCTATGGCTACACCTTC.

The chain employs TRBV29-1 and TRBJ1-3; D uncertain. CDR3 length: 14 residues. Looked up from germline, CDR1 is SQVTM and CDR2 is ANQGSEA. Trimming stripped 3 bases from V and 0 bases from J, with 9 bases between. Written as DNA, the CDR3 is TGCAGCGTTGAGGGCCGGAACTCTGGAAACACCATATATTTT. It is translated as CSVEGRNSGNTIYF.

This chain uses TRBV19 with TRBJ2-3; TRBD2 might be the D (7 bases). V was pared by 5 bases and J by 5 bases, with 17 bases between. Germline CDR1 is LNHDA and CDR2 is SQIVND (reference sequence). The CDR3 loop spans 15 amino acids. The CDR3 DNA is TGTGCCAGTAGTTTAGGGGGGGCAGGGGTAGATACGCAGTATTTT. Protein product: CASSLGGAGVDTQYF. Together with reference TRBV19 and TRBJ2-3, the CDR3 gives the full variable domain: DGGITQSPKYLFRKEGQNVTLSCEQNLNHDAMYWYRQDPGQGLRLIYYSQIVNDFQKGDIAEGYSVSREKKESFPLTVTSAQKNPTAFYLCASSLGGAGVDTQYFGPGTRLTVL.

The V call is TRBV12-3 or TRBV12-4, the J call TRBJ2-7; no clear D. The CDR3 totals 11 residues. Trimming took off 5 bases at V and 3 bases at J, with 5 bases between the two ends. The chain's CDR3 is CASSTGYEQYF. CDR3 nucleotide sequence: TGTGCCAGCAGTACTGGCTACGAGCAGTACTTC.

This clone was seen once. This rearrangement joins TRBV30 to TRBJ1-1; D is unresolved. CDR3 length: 13 residues. Trimming took 0 bases from V and 7 from J, leaving 12 bases between them. The germline gives CDR1 GTSNPN, CDR2 SVGIG (reference sequence). CDR3 nucleotide sequence: TGTGCCTGGAGTGTACTGGGTGGGTATGAAGCTTTCTTT. This encodes CAWSVLGGYEAFF.

The J gene is TRBJ2-1, the V gene TRBV29-1; TRBD2 matches at 9 bases. The CDR3 consists of 15 residues. Germline V CDR1 and CDR2: SQVTM, ANQGSEA. The V gene end was trimmed by 8 bases and the J gene end by 0 bases; junction bases not matched to a gene: 8. The CDR3 DNA follows: TGCAGCTCACGTAGTAGCGGGAGCTCCTACAATGAGCAGTTCTTC. This gives the protein CSSRSSGSSYNEQFF.

This chain uses TRBV18 with TRBJ2-3; D remains unclear. The CDR3 spans 12 residues. Germline CDR1 KGHSH, CDR2 LQKENI. Trimming cost V 3 bases and J 2 bases, with 3 bases left between them. The CDR3 loop reads CASSPSTDTQYF. The CDR3 DNA reads as TGTGCCAGCTCACCCTCCACAGATACGCAGTATTTT.

This sequence joins TRBV7-2 and TRBJ1-1; D gene uncertain. The CDR3 runs to 13 residues. Trimming left V 6 bases short and J 1 base short, with 9 bases between. Germline lookup yields CDR1 SGHTA and CDR2 FQGNSA. The CDR3 here is CASREQPNTEAFF. The CDR3 DNA is TGTGCCAGCAGGGAACAGCCGAACACTGAAGCTTTCTTT. Filled out from reference TRBV7-2 and TRBJ1-1, the complete variable domain reads GAGVSQSPSNKVTEKGKDVELRCDPISGHTALYWYRQSLGQGLEFLIYFQGNSAPDKSGLPSDRFSAERTGGSVSTLTIQRTQQEDSAVYLCASREQPNTEAFFGQGTRLTVV.

This clone appeared a few times. The chain carries TRBV7-2 and TRBJ1-1, with a tentative D call TRBD1 (5 bases). Germline V CDR1 and CDR2: SGHTA, FQGNSA. The CDR3 spans 14 residues. The V gene lost 1 base and the J gene lost 11 bases, with 17 bases spanning the gap. The CDR3 loop is CASSLGGQGGIAFF. The CDR3 DNA sequence: TGTGCCAGCAGCTTAGGAGGACAAGGTGGAATTGCTTTCTTT.

The V gene is TRBV5-1, the J gene TRBJ1-1; tentatively, D is TRBD1 (6 bases). The germline CDR1 and CDR2 sequences are SGHRS and YFSETQ. CDR3 length: 14 amino acids. V lost 3 bases, J lost 2 bases, and 11 bases lay in between. As DNA, the CDR3 is TGCGCCAGCAGCTATCAGGGGCAAAACACTGAAGCTTTCTTT. Translating it yields CASSYQGQNTEAFF. The variable domain in full, completed from reference TRBV5-1 and TRBJ1-1, reads KAGVTQTPRYLIKTRGQQVTLSCSPISGHRSVSWYQQTPGQGLQFLFEYFSETQRNKGNFPGRFSGRQFSNSRSEMNVSTLELGDSALYLCASSYQGQNTEAFFGQGTRLTVV.

J is TRBJ1-4 and V is TRBV5-6; D not certain. This CDR3 contains 13 residues. Germline V lookup: CDR1 SGHDT, CDR2 YYEEEE. Trimming removed 4 bases at V and 4 bases at J, with 8 bases between. The CDR3 reads CASSRRNNEKLFF. The CDR3 DNA is TGTGCCAGCAGCCGCCGAAATAATGAAAAACTGTTTTTT.

The rearrangement links TRBV28 to TRBJ1-5; the D gene is possibly TRBD1 (5 bases). In germline, CDR1 is MDHEN, CDR2 SYDVKM. The CDR3 is 16 amino acids. V shed 2 bases and J shed 7 bases, with 18 bases lying between them. CDR3 protein: CASSLAGRAAGQPQHF. CDR3 coding DNA: TGTGCCAGCAGTTTAGCTGGCAGGGCCGCAGGCCAGCCCCAGCATTTT.

The CDR3, as DNA: TGTGCCTCTGGACAGGGCTTGAATTCACCCCTCCACTTT. This codes for CASGQGLNSPLHF. V gene TRBV6-4 combines with J gene TRBJ1-6, with TRBD1 identical over 8 bases. Germline values: CDR1 MRHNA, CDR2 SNTAGT. With V trimmed by 11 bases and J by 7 bases, 7 bases remained unmatched. The CDR3 contains 13 residues.

This sequence joins TRBV27 and TRBJ2-7; no clear D. The CDR3 has 14 residues. V was trimmed by 6 bases and J by 6 bases, leaving 18 bases between them. Germline V gene data show CDR1 as MNHEY and CDR2 as SMNVEV (reference sequence). CDR3 loop: CASSLSQSPFEQYF. In nucleotides, the CDR3 is TGTGCCAGCAGCCTCTCCCAATCTCCGTTCGAGCAGTACTTC.

This rearrangement joins TRBV6-1 to TRBJ1-1, with TRBD1 matching over 7 bases. Unmatched junction bases numbered 13, after V lost 3 bases and J lost 6 bases. There are 16 residues in the CDR3. Germline V gives CDR1 MNHNS, CDR2 SASEGT. CDR3 loop: CASSDRHSTGKPEAFF. CDR3 coding DNA: TGTGCCAGCAGTGACCGCCATTCGACAGGGAAGCCTGAAGCTTTCTTT.